The 12 T cell receptor beta chains below were found in one sample sequenced in a study of kidney transplant recipient with SARS-CoV-2 infection. MiXCR, applied by TCRdb to the reads, yields one record per CDR3 protein. Of 200,000 to 300,000 distinct CDR3 sequences listed, under 35% are singletons. This specimen consisted of a blood sample, obtained at baseline and on day 111 from a kidney transplant recipient. Every receptor here comes from a male patient between 25 and 39 years old who had COVID-19 and was a kidney transplant recipient. Some T cells may be provided by the graft donor.

This clonotype was observed at least ten times. This chain joins TRBV7-9 and TRBJ2-1; D is unclear. Between the trimmed V and J ends, which lost 0 bases and 9 bases, there was a span of 9 bases. Germline V gives CDR1 SEHNR, CDR2 FQNEAQ (reference sequence). CDR3 length equals 13 residues. Here the CDR3 DNA reads TGTGCCAGCAGCTTAGCTACTCACGTTGAGCAGTTCTTC. Translated: CASSLATHVEQFF. Supplemented by reference TRBV7-9 and TRBJ2-1, the full variable domain reads DTGVSQNPRHKITKRGQNVTFRCDPISEHNRLYWYRQTLGQGPEFLTYFQNEAQLEKSRLLSDRFSAERPKGSFSTLEIQRTEQGDSAMYLCASSLATHVEQFFGPGTRLTVL.

This clonotype has at least ten counts. The gene calls are TRBV5-6 and TRBJ1-1; 8 positions match TRBD1. This CDR3 has 14 amino acids. The J segment lost 7 bases and the V segment lost 3 bases, leaving 8 bases of the junction unmatched. Looked up from germline, CDR1 is SGHDT and CDR2 is YYEEEE. CDR3 DNA: TGTGCCAGCAGCTGGCGGACAGGGCTCTTTGAAGCTTTCTTT. This sequence encodes CASSWRTGLFEAFF.

This clonotype showed up many times. The chain combines TRBV24-1 with TRBJ1-2, with a tentative D call TRBD1 (6 bases). CDR3 length equals 13 residues. Germline lookup yields CDR1 KGHDR and CDR2 SFDVKD. Trimming shortened V by 9 bases and J by 3 bases, and 13 bases separated the two germline ends. CDR3 protein: CATLRRGDYGYTF. CDR3 DNA sequence: TGTGCCACCCTGCGGAGGGGGGACTATGGCTACACCTTC.

This clonotype was observed many times. This chain uses TRBV5-5 with TRBJ1-6, with a tentative D call TRBD1 (5 bases). This CDR3 spans 14 amino acids. Trimming shortened V by 1 base and J by 5 bases, and 7 bases separated the two germline ends. Germline values: CDR1 SGHKS, CDR2 YYEKEE (reference sequence). The CDR3, as DNA: TGTGCCAGCAGCTTGTGGGGGAATAATTCACCCCTCCACTTT. As protein: CASSLWGNNSPLHF.

V usage is TRBV20-1 and J usage is TRBJ2-1, with a possible D match to TRBD2 (5 bases). The ends were cut back, 7 bases at V and 7 bases at J, with 8 bases in the middle. The CDR3 sequence is 10 residues long. CDR1 DFQATT and CDR2 SNEGSKA come from the germline V gene (reference sequence). In nucleotides, the CDR3 is TGCAGTGGGAGGATTAATGAGCAGTTCTTC. Its protein is CSGRINEQFF.

This clonotype was observed a few times. The chain uses TRBV7-2 and TRBJ2-3, with a possible D match to TRBD2 (5 bases). The V end was cut by 4 bases, the J end by 1 base, with 18 bases between. Per the germline V gene, CDR1 is SGHTA and CDR2 is FQGNSA. CDR3 length: 17 amino acids. CDR3: CASSSTPGFLGTDTQYF. The DNA for the CDR3 is TGTGCCAGCAGCTCGACCCCGGGGTTTTTGGGCACAGATACGCAGTATTTT.

This clonotype was found many times. J is TRBJ2-5 and V is TRBV30, with TRBD2 matching 8 bases. CDR1 is GTSNPN and CDR2 is SVGIG in the germline V gene (reference sequence). The CDR3 extends over 14 amino acids. Trimming took 5 bases from V and 7 from J; bases not matched to a gene: 12. CDR3 in DNA: TGTGCCTGGCGAGCGGGAGTAGGGGGTCGGACCCAGTACTTC. It specifies CAWRAGVGGRTQYF.

This clonotype has just a few counts. This likely stems from a read error, as it lies one base from a far larger clone. V gene TRBV6-5 combines with J gene TRBJ2-4; D unclear. The J call is doubtful: the DNA matches TRBJ1-2 better. Germline lookup yields CDR1 MNHEY and CDR2 SVGAGI. The CDR3 totals 17 residues. CDR3 nucleotides: TGTGCCAGCCGTTACCAGAGGTCCCCCCTCTATTCTCGCGGCTACACCTTC. Encoded protein: CASRYQRSPLYSRGYTF.

As regards this clonotype: Mismatch with germline at one junction end may stem from a read error. The chain uses TRBV28 and TRBJ2-7; no firm D call. Germline CDR1 is MDHEN and CDR2 is SYDVKM. The CDR3 runs to 12 residues. CDR3 protein: CASSLSSYGQYF. CDR3 coding DNA: TGTGCCAGCAGTTTATCGTCCTACGGGCAGTACTTC. Together with reference TRBV28 and TRBJ2-7, the CDR3 gives the full variable domain: DVKVTQSSRYLVKRTGEKVFLECVQDMDHENMFWYRQDPGLGLRLIYFSYDVKMKEKGDIPEGYSVSREKKERFSLILESASTNQTSMYLCASSLSSYGQYFGPGTRLTVT.

This clonotype has ten or more counts. The chain is built from TRBV12-3 or TRBV12-4 and TRBJ2-2; TRBD2 agrees at 7 bases. The CDR3 length is 17 residues. Trimming at V came to 1 base and at J to 6 bases, leaving 11 bases not matched to a gene. CDR3 coding DNA: TGTGCCAGCAGTTTAGTCCGGGAGGTGGCAGGCGCCGGGGAGCTGTTTTTT. Amino acid sequence: CASSLVREVAGAGELFF.

This clonotype was seen many times. The chain uses TRBV5-3 and TRBJ1-2; no clear D gene. TRBV5-3 belongs to the ORF category, with a function that is uncertain. The CDR3 runs 16 residues. Trimming stripped 7 bases from V and 4 bases from J, with 23 bases between. The CDR3 bases are TGTGCCAGATTTACCCTAGTGGTGAGAAAGACCTATGGCTACACCTTC. Its protein product is CARFTLVVRKTYGYTF.

This clonotype came up a few times. The V gene is TRBV6-5, the J gene TRBJ2-1, with 10 bases lining up with TRBD1. CDR1 MNHEY and CDR2 SVGAGI come from the germline V gene. V shed 2 bases and J 5 bases; nucleotides not matched to a gene: 6. The CDR3 length is 16 residues. CDR3 sequence: CASSYPGTGDNNEQFF. The CDR3 bases are TGTGCCAGCAGTTACCCCGGGACAGGGGACAACAATGAGCAGTTCTTC.